The 29 T cell receptor beta chains below all came from one sample that was sequenced in a study of cytomegalovirus exposure and HLA in healthy donors. Using immunoSEQ multiplex PCR, the repertoire was profiled, and TCRdb retains in-frame clones only, with some absent. This sample yields 130,000 or so clones, of which roughly 89% are seen a single time; about 1.2% belongs to the top ten. Sample: PBMCs. Receptors were obtained from a woman between 18 and 29 years old in good health and CMV-seronegative.

CDR3 nucleotides: TGTGCCAGCTCACTAGGACTGGGGTTGTACGAGCAGTACTTC. Translation gives CASSLGLGLYEQYF. This sequence joins TRBV18 and TRBJ2-7, with D possibly TRBD2 on 5 matching bases. The CDR3 runs to 14 residues. In germline, CDR1 is KGHSH, CDR2 LQKENI. V shed 4 bases and J shed 4 bases, with 14 bases lying between them.

CDR3 sequence: CASSSTGSVNTGELFF. DNA for the CDR3: TGTGCCAGCTCATCGACAGGGTCCGTGAACACCGGGGAGCTGTTTTTT. The chain uses TRBV18 and TRBJ2-2; 7 nucleotides line up with TRBD1. CDR1 KGHSH and CDR2 LQKENI come from the germline V gene. The ends lost 5 bases at V and 1 base at J; junction bases unmatched: 7. The CDR3 consists of 16 residues. The entire variable domain, with the rest obtained from reference TRBV18 and TRBJ2-2, is as follows: NAGVMQNPRHLVRRRGQEARLRCSPMKGHSHVYWYRQLPEEGLKFMVYLQKENIIDESGMPKERFSAEFPKEGPSILRIQQVVRGDSAAYFCASSSTGSVNTGELFFGEGSRLTVL.

This CDR3 reads CASSQWGSSPYEQYF. The CDR3 DNA is TGCGCCAGCAGCCAATGGGGCAGCAGCCCCTACGAGCAGTACTTC. The chain uses TRBV4-1 and TRBJ2-7, with a possible D match to TRBD1 (5 bases). CDR3 length equals 15 residues. Trimming stripped 2 bases from V and 2 bases from J, with 13 bases between. CDR1 and CDR2 (germline): MGHRA, YSYEKL.

J is TRBJ1-2 and V is TRBV5-1; tentatively, D is TRBD1 (6 bases). This CDR3 region has 13 residues. The ends were cut back, 5 bases at V and 6 bases at J, with 14 bases in the middle. Germline lookup yields CDR1 SGHRS and CDR2 YFSETQ. The CDR3 bases are TGCGCCAGCAGAAAGGGGGTCGGGGATGGCTACACCTTC. Translation gives CASRKGVGDGYTF.

J is TRBJ1-1 and V is TRBV5-1; no clear D. Germline V gene data show CDR1 as SGHRS and CDR2 as YFSETQ. Trimming cost V 4 bases and J 1 base, with 8 bases left between them. This CDR3 is 13 amino acids long. This CDR3 is CASSPGSNTEAFF. CDR3 DNA sequence: TGCGCCAGCAGCCCGGGATCGAACACTGAAGCTTTCTTT.

The chain is built from TRBV25-1 and TRBJ2-5; D unclear. Trimming stripped 2 bases from V and 2 bases from J, with 12 bases between. The CDR3 contains 15 residues. Germline V lookup: CDR1 MGHDK, CDR2 SYGVNS. The CDR3 coding sequence is TGTGCCAGCAGTGAAATGACGGCGGATCAAGAGACCCAGTACTTC. Protein: CASSEMTADQETQYF. Full variable domain (rest looked up from reference TRBV25-1 and TRBJ2-5): EADIYQTPRYLVIGTGKKITLECSQTMGHDKMYWYQQDPGMELHLIHYSYGVNSTEKGDLSSESTVSRIRTEHFPLTLESARPSHTSQYLCASSEMTADQETQYFGPGTRLLVL.

The chain employs TRBV27 and TRBJ2-3; tentatively, D is TRBD2 (5 bases). There are 14 residues in the CDR3. With 6 bases removed from V and 1 base from J, the gap between germline ends came to 11 bases. CDR1 and CDR2 from the germline V gene are MNHEY and SMNVEV (reference sequence). The CDR3 nucleotides are TGTGCCAGCAGCGTCTTCGGGGGCACAGATACGCAGTATTTT. Translated: CASSVFGGTDTQYF.

The chain employs TRBV7-9 and TRBJ1-3, with D possibly being TRBD1 (5 bases). The CDR3 is 14 residues long. Germline V CDR1 and CDR2: SEHNR, FQNEAQ (reference sequence). V was pared by 4 bases and J by 0 bases, with 7 bases between. The CDR3 is CASSSGISGNTIYF. The DNA for the CDR3 is TGTGCCAGCAGCTCAGGGATCTCTGGAAACACCATATATTTT.

This chain joins TRBV27 and TRBJ2-7; TRBD2 matches at 11 bases. The CDR3 is 15 residues long. Trimming took 5 bases from V and 11 from J; bases not matched to a gene: 14. Per germline, CDR1 MNHEY and CDR2 SMNVEV (reference sequence). CDR3 bases: TGTGCCAGCAGTCCCACCCCAAGACTAGCGGGGAAGGAGTACTTC. Amino acid sequence: CASSPTPRLAGKEYF.

The chain couples TRBV19 to TRBJ1-2; 8 nucleotides agree with TRBD1. The germline gives CDR1 LNHDA, CDR2 SQIVND (reference sequence). V lost 7 bases, J lost 6 bases, and 7 bases stayed unmatched. The CDR3 has 13 amino acids. The CDR3 sequence is CASNPRTGNGYTF. The DNA of the CDR3 is TGTGCCAGTAACCCCCGGACAGGGAATGGCTACACCTTC.

The chain is built from TRBV4-1 and TRBJ2-3; D is unresolved. V lost 0 bases and J lost 5, with 6 bases in between. Looked up from germline, CDR1 is MGHRA and CDR2 is YSYEKL. The CDR3 has 13 amino acids. The CDR3 protein is CASSQDPVDTQYF. DNA for the CDR3: TGCGCCAGCAGCCAAGATCCCGTAGATACGCAGTATTTT.

CDR3 region: CASRPTGVGTYNEQFF. DNA of the CDR3: TGTGCCAGCAGACCGACAGGGGTTGGGACCTACAATGAGCAGTTCTTC. This rearrangement joins TRBV27 to TRBJ2-1; TRBD1 matches 8 bases. The CDR3 covers 16 residues. V lost 6 bases and J lost 2; bases outside the gene matches: 9. From germline, CDR1 is MNHEY and CDR2 SMNVEV (reference sequence).

The chain recombines TRBV5-1 with TRBJ1-1, with D possibly being TRBD1 (5 bases). Germline CDR1 reads SGHRS; CDR2 reads YFSETQ. Trimming left V 4 bases short and J 0 bases short, with 10 bases between. This CDR3 contains 14 residues. CDR3 in DNA: TGCGCCAGCAGCCCGAGGACATTGAACACTGAAGCTTTCTTT. This codes for CASSPRTLNTEAFF.

This rearrangement joins TRBV28 to TRBJ2-7, with a weak D call TRBD1 (7 bases). This CDR3 spans 12 amino acids. Germline V gives CDR1 MDHEN, CDR2 SYDVKM. Trimming stripped 5 bases from V and 12 bases from J, with 17 bases between. In nucleotides, the CDR3 is TGTGCCAGCAGTCCAGAGACAGGGAGGTGGTACTTC. The encoded protein is CASSPETGRWYF.

The chain joins TRBV5-6 to TRBJ2-6, with 7 bases that match TRBD1. V shed 0 bases and J 2 bases; nucleotides not matched to a gene: 11. This CDR3 is built from 19 residues. Per the germline V gene, CDR1 is SGHDT and CDR2 is YYEEEE. The chain's CDR3 is CASSLAHGQGVAGANVLTF. DNA for the CDR3: TGTGCCAGCAGCTTGGCCCATGGGCAGGGGGTAGCTGGGGCCAACGTCCTGACTTTC.

The chain employs TRBV6-1 and TRBJ1-2, with D unresolved. Germline V gene lookup returns CDR1 MNHNS and CDR2 SASEGT. With 3 bases removed from V and 3 bases from J, the gap between germline ends came to 5 bases. This CDR3 has 12 amino acids. The CDR3 loop reads CASSERDYGYTF. CDR3 nucleotides: TGTGCCAGCAGTGAGAGGGACTATGGCTACACCTTC.

V gene TRBV18 combines with J gene TRBJ1-1, with TRBD1 identical over 7 bases. V trimming: 2 bases; J trimming: 10 bases; junction bases outside the gene matches: 4. The CDR3 consists of 12 residues. Germline V gene lookup returns CDR1 KGHSH and CDR2 LQKENI. The CDR3 DNA reads TGTGCCAGCTCACCAGACAGGGTACTAGCTTTCTTT. Its translation: CASSPDRVLAFF.

The genes are TRBV18 and TRBJ2-6; D is ambiguous. Trimming shortened V by 2 bases and J by 0 bases, and 14 bases separated the two germline ends. Germline V gives CDR1 KGHSH, CDR2 LQKENI. This CDR3 comprises 18 residues. The CDR3 DNA reads TGTGCCAGCTCACCAACCACTGTACTGAGCTCTGGGGCCAACGTCCTGACTTTC. Translation gives CASSPTTVLSSGANVLTF.

This chain joins TRBV27 and TRBJ2-1, with a weak D call TRBD1 (6 bases). The CDR3 contains 15 residues. Trimming pared 1 base from V and 7 bases from J, leaving 14 bases between. Germline V gene data show CDR1 as MNHEY and CDR2 as SMNVEV (reference sequence). The CDR3 loop reads CASSLWQGKLNEQFF. CDR3 sequence (DNA): TGTGCCAGCAGTTTATGGCAGGGGAAGTTGAATGAGCAGTTCTTC.

In its sample, this clone was seen once. V usage is TRBV4-2 and J usage is TRBJ2-1; the D is unclear. Germline CDR1 is LGHNA and CDR2 is YNFKEQ. CDR3 length equals 15 residues. V lost 0 bases and J 0 bases, leaving 6 bases between the germline ends. The CDR3 DNA follows: TGTGCCAGCAGCCAAGAGGAGAGCTCCTACAATGAGCAGTTCTTC. This translates into CASSQEESSYNEQFF.

This clone was observed once. The chain joins TRBV5-1 to TRBJ1-2; D not certain. Germline V gene lookup returns CDR1 SGHRS and CDR2 YFSETQ. The CDR3 sequence is 12 residues long. Trimming removed 0 bases from V and 5 bases from J, with 5 bases in between. The CDR3 here is CASSLDNYGYTF. The CDR3 DNA sequence: TGCGCCAGCAGCTTGGACAATTATGGCTACACCTTC. Filled out from reference TRBV5-1 and TRBJ1-2, the complete variable domain reads KAGVTQTPRYLIKTRGQQVTLSCSPISGHRSVSWYQQTPGQGLQFLFEYFSETQRNKGNFPGRFSGRQFSNSRSEMNVSTLELGDSALYLCASSLDNYGYTFGSGTRLTVV.

The genes are TRBV6-1 and TRBJ1-1; D is ambiguous. The CDR3 is 14 amino acids. Deletions cut 7 bases from V and 2 bases from J, with 14 bases between. Germline CDR1 and CDR2: MNHNS and SASEGT. The CDR3 is CASTSALSNTEAFF. CDR3 nucleotides: TGTGCCAGCACGTCCGCTCTAAGCAACACTGAAGCTTTCTTT.

This clone was counted a few times. This chain joins TRBV19 and TRBJ2-7; 9 bases align to TRBD1. The germline V gene encodes CDR1 LNHDA and CDR2 SQIVND (reference sequence). With 4 bases clipped from V and 3 bases from J, the junction kept 1 base outside the gene matches. The CDR3 runs to 13 residues. As DNA, the CDR3 is TGTGCCAGTAGTACGACAGGGGGCTACGAGCAGTACTTC. It yields the protein CASSTTGGYEQYF.

This clone appeared a single time. The V gene is TRBV9, the J gene TRBJ1-1; TRBD1 might be the D (6 bases). Trimming removed 3 bases from V and 5 bases from J, with 20 bases in between. Germline values: CDR1 SGDLS, CDR2 YYNGEE. The CDR3 is 16 residues long. In DNA, the CDR3 is TGTGCCAGCAGCGGACGGACAGATGAACTCAGGACTGAAGCTTTCTTT. It encodes CASSGRTDELRTEAFF.

This rearrangement joins TRBV11-2 to TRBJ1-1; 12 nucleotides align to TRBD1. CDR3 length: 15 amino acids. Per the germline V gene, CDR1 is SGHAT and CDR2 is FQNNGV. V shed 4 bases and J 4 bases; nucleotides not matched to a gene: 4. CDR3 in DNA: TGTGCCAGCAGCTCCGGGACAGGGGGCGTCACTGAAGCTTTCTTT. Translation gives CASSSGTGGVTEAFF.

The J gene is TRBJ2-3, the V gene TRBV6-4; 15 bases are a match to TRBD2. This CDR3 comprises 16 residues. The germline V gene has CDR1 MRHNA and CDR2 SNTAGT. Losses at the gene ends were 4 bases for V and 4 bases for J; bases not matched to a gene: 3. The CDR3 loop is CASSGTSGGAPDTQYF. In DNA, the CDR3 is TGTGCCAGCAGTGGGACTAGCGGGGGGGCCCCAGATACGCAGTATTTT.

This clone was seen only once. The J gene is TRBJ2-7, the V gene TRBV2; 9 bases are a match to TRBD1. This CDR3 contains 15 residues. Germline assignment: CDR1 SNHLY and CDR2 FYNNEI. Trimming cost V 7 bases and J 0 bases; bases outside gene matches: 7. The CDR3 coding sequence is TGTGCCAGCAATGTGGACAGGGGCCCCTCCTACGAGCAGTACTTC. Its translation is CASNVDRGPSYEQYF.

The CDR3, as DNA: TGTGCCAGCAGTTACGGGACAGGTGAAAAACTGTTTTTT. Translated, it gives CASSYGTGEKLFF. This chain links TRBV6-6 with TRBJ1-4; the match to TRBD1 covers 8 bases. The CDR3 spans 13 residues. V was pared by 2 bases and J by 7 bases, with 0 bases of the junction left unmatched. Germline V gene sequence: CDR1 MNHNY, CDR2 SVGAGI (reference sequence).

The rearrangement links TRBV7-9 to TRBJ1-3, with 9 bases aligning to TRBD1. J lost 3 bases, V lost 5 bases, and 5 bases had no gene match. CDR1 is SEHNR, CDR2 FQNEAQ, per germline (reference sequence). This CDR3 has 15 residues. In DNA, the CDR3 is TGTGCCAGCAGCCCGACAGGGGGTTATGGAAACACCATATATTTT. Translating gives CASSPTGGYGNTIYF.